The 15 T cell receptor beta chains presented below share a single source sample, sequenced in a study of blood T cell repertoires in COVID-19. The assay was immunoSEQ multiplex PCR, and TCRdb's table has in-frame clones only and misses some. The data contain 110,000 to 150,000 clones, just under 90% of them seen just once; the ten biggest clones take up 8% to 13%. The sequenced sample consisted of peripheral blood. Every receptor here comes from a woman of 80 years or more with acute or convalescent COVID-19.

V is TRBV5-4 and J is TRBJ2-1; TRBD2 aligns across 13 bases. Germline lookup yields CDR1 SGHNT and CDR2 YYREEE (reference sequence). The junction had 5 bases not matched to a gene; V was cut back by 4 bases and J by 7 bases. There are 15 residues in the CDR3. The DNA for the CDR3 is TGTGCCAGCAGCGCCGGGACTAGCGGGGTTAATGAGCAGTTCTTC. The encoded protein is CASSAGTSGVNEQFF.

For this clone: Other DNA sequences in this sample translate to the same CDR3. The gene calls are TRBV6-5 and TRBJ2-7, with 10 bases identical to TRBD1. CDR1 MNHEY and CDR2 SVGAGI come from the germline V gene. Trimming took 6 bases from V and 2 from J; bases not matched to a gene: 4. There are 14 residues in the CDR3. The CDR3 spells CASSLDRGPYEQYF. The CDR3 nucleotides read TGTGCCAGCAGCCTCGACAGGGGGCCCTACGAGCAGTACTTC.

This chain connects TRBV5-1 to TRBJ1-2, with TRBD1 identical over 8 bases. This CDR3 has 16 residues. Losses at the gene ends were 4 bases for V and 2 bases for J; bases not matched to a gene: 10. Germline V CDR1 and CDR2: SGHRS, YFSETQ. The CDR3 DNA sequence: TGCGCCAGCAGCCCATCCCCCAGGGGGCGCAACTATGGCTACACCTTC. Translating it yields CASSPSPRGRNYGYTF.

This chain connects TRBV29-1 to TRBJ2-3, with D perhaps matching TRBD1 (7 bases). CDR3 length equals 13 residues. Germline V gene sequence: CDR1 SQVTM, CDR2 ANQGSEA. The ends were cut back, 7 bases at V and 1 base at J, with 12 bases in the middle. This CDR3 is CSGDREGTDTQYF. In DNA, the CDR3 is TGCAGCGGTGACAGGGAGGGCACAGATACGCAGTATTTT.

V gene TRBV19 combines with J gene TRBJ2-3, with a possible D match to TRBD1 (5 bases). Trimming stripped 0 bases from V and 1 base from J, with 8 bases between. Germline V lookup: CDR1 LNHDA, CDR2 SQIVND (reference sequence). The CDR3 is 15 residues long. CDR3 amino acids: CASSIDRVGTDTQYF. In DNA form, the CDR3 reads TGTGCCAGTAGTATAGACAGGGTTGGCACAGATACGCAGTATTTT.

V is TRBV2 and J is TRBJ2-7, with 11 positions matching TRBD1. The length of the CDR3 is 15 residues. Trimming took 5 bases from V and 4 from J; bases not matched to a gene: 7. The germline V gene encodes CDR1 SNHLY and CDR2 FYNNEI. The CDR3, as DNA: TGTGCCAGCAGTCCCCCCGGGACAGGGGGTTACGAGCAGTACTTC. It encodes CASSPPGTGGYEQYF.

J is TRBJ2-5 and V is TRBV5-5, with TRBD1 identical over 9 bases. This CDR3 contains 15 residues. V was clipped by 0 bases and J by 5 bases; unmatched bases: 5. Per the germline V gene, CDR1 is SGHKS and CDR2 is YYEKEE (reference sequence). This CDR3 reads CASSLEWTGEETQYF. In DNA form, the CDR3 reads TGTGCCAGCAGCTTGGAATGGACAGGGGAGGAGACCCAGTACTTC.

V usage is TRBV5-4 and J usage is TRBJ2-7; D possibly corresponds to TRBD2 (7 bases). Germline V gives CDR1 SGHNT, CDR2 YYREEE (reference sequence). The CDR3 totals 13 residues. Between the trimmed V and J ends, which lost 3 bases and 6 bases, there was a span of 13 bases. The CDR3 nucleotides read TGTGCCAGCAGCTACGAGGGGGGGAGCGAGCAGTACTTC. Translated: CASSYEGGSEQYF.

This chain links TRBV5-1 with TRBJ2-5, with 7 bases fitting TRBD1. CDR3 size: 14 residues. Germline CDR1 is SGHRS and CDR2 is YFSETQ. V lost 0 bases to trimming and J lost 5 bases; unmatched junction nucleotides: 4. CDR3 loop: CASSLAGGEETQYF. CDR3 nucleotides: TGCGCCAGCAGCTTGGCAGGGGGTGAGGAGACCCAGTACTTC.

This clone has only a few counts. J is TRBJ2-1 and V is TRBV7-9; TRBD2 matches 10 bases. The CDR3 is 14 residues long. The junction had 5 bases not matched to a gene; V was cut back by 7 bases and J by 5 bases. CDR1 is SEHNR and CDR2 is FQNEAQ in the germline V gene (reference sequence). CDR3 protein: CASTLAGVHNEQFF. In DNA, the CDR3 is TGTGCCAGCACCCTAGCGGGGGTCCACAATGAGCAGTTCTTC.

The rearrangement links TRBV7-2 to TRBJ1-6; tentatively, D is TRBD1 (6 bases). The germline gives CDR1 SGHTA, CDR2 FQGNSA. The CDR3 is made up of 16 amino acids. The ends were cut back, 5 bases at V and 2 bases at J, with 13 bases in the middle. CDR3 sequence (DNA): TGTGCCAGCAGCCTAGGGGGAGGGGCCTATAATTCACCCCTCCACTTT. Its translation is CASSLGGGAYNSPLHF. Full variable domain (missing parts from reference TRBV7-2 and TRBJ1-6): GAGVSQSPSNKVTEKGKDVELRCDPISGHTALYWYRQSLGQGLEFLIYFQGNSAPDKSGLPSDRFSAERTGGSVSTLTIQRTQQEDSAVYLCASSLGGGAYNSPLHFGNGTRLTVT.

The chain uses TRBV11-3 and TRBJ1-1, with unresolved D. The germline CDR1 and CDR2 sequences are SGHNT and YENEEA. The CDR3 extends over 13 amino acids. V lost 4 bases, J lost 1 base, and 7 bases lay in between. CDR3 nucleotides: TGTGCCAGCAGCTCTTACACGAACACTGAAGCTTTCTTT. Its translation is CASSSYTNTEAFF. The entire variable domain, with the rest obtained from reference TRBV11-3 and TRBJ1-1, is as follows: EAGVVQSPRYKIIEKKQPVAFWCNPISGHNTLYWYLQNLGQGPELLIRYENEEAVDDSQLPKDRFSAERLKGVDSTLKIQPAELGDSAVYLCASSSYTNTEAFFGQGTRLTVV.

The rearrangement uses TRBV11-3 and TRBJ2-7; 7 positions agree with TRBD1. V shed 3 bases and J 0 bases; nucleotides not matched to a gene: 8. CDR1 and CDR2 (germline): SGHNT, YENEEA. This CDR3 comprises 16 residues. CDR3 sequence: CASSLGNRGPSYEQYF. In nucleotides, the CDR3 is TGTGCCAGCAGCTTGGGGAACAGGGGACCCTCCTACGAGCAGTACTTC.

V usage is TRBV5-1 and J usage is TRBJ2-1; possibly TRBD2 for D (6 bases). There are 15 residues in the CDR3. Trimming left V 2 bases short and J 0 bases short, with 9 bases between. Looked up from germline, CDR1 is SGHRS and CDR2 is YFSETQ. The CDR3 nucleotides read TGCGCCAGCAGCTTTCTGGGGGGCTCCTACAATGAGCAGTTCTTC. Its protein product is CASSFLGGSYNEQFF.

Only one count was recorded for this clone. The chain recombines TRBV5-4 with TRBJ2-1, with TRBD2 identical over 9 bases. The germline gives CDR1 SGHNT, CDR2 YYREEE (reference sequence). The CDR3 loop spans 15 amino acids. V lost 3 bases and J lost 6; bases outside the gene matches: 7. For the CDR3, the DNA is TGTGCCAGCAGCTCCCTAGCGGGGCCTCTCAATGAGCAGTTCTTC. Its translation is CASSSLAGPLNEQFF.